The 20 T cell receptor beta chains below were found in one sample sequenced in a study of blood T cell repertoires in COVID-19. The table came from immunoSEQ multiplex PCR; TCRdb's copy has only in-frame clones and leaves some out. Among 410,000 or so clones listed, 89% were seen once. What was sequenced was peripheral blood. The receptors shown here come from a woman between 40 and 55 years old with COVID-19, enrolled during active disease.

This chain uses TRBV3-1 (or the pseudogene TRBV3-2) with TRBJ1-2; D is unclear. In germline, CDR1 is LGHDT, CDR2 YNNKEL (reference sequence). The CDR3 runs 14 residues. Trimming took off 1 base at V and 4 bases at J, with 10 bases between the two ends. The CDR3 spells CASSQGSGSYGYTF. The CDR3 DNA is TGTGCCAGCAGCCAAGGGTCTGGGAGCTATGGCTACACCTTC.

Written as DNA, the CDR3 is TGTGCCAGCAGCCATAACCCCGACAGTGAAGCTTTCTTT. Translated, it gives CASSHNPDSEAFF. The chain couples TRBV7-3 to TRBJ1-1; TRBD1 is a possible D gene (5 bases). The CDR3 is 13 residues long. V was cut by 5 bases and J by 7 bases, with 14 bases left in between. Germline V gives CDR1 SGHTA, CDR2 FQGTGA.

The rearrangement uses TRBV7-6 and TRBJ1-3, with unresolved D. The CDR3 has 13 residues. Trimming stripped 2 bases from V and 8 bases from J, with 10 bases between. In germline, CDR1 is SGHVS, CDR2 FNYEAQ. The CDR3 reads CASSLRYTDTIYF. The CDR3 bases are TGTGCCAGCAGCTTACGGTATACAGACACCATATATTTT.

The gene calls are TRBV18 and TRBJ2-1; 8 bases align to TRBD2. The V gene's germline CDR1 is KGHSH and CDR2 LQKENI. After removal of 0 bases from V and 10 bases from J, the junction contained 8 bases not matched to a gene. This CDR3 has 15 amino acids. As DNA, the CDR3 is TGTGCCAGCTCACCACCGTCGGGAGGGCCACGGGAGCAGTTCTTC. Residues: CASSPPSGGPREQFF.

V usage is TRBV19 and J usage is TRBJ1-2, with unresolved D. Germline V CDR1 and CDR2: LNHDA, SQIVND (reference sequence). The V end was cut by 8 bases, the J end by 7 bases, with 20 bases between. The CDR3 consists of 14 residues. CDR3 DNA: TGTGCCAGTGTTCCCGGCGAAGGAGGGTTTGGCTACACCTTC. The encoded protein is CASVPGEGGFGYTF.

This chain joins TRBV5-6 and TRBJ2-1, with TRBD2 matching 13 bases. This CDR3 is 19 amino acids long. V was pared by 4 bases and J by 2 bases, with 12 bases of the junction left unmatched. CDR1 is SGHDT, CDR2 YYEEEE, per germline. The CDR3 DNA sequence: TGTGCCAGCAGCCTGCCGGGACTAGCGGGAAACCCTACCTACAATGAGCAGTTCTTC. Translation: CASSLPGLAGNPTYNEQFF.

The genes are TRBV15 and TRBJ2-7; D is ambiguous. The CDR3 is 13 amino acids. V lost 5 bases to trimming and J lost 1 base, with 9 bases between them. Germline values: CDR1 LNHNV, CDR2 YYDKDF (reference sequence). Here the CDR3 DNA reads TGTGCCACCAGCGTCGTAGCTTCCTACGAGCAGTACTTC. Residues: CATSVVASYEQYF.

This clone has a single count. Other DNA sequences within the sample encode an identical CDR3. The gene calls are TRBV19 and TRBJ1-1; TRBD1 is a possible D gene (6 bases). The CDR3 has 13 amino acids. V was clipped by 6 bases and J by 2 bases, with 10 bases between them. Per germline, CDR1 LNHDA and CDR2 SQIVND (reference sequence). The CDR3 reads CASRQGPNTEAFF. DNA of the CDR3: TGTGCCAGTAGACAGGGCCCCAACACTGAAGCTTTCTTT.

CDR3 in DNA: TGTGCCAGTAGACGGAGGAGGTACGAGCAGTACTTC. It yields the protein CASRRRRYEQYF. The gene calls are TRBV19 and TRBJ2-7, with D perhaps matching TRBD2 (5 bases). This CDR3 comprises 12 residues. V lost 6 bases, J lost 4 bases, and 10 bases lay in between. The germline gives CDR1 LNHDA, CDR2 SQIVND (reference sequence).

The chain employs TRBV6-2 or TRBV6-3 and TRBJ2-3; 8 positions match TRBD2. The V segment lost 0 bases and the J segment 2 bases; nucleotides outside the gene matches: 4. The CDR3 extends over 16 amino acids. Germline lookup yields CDR1 MNHEY and CDR2 SVGEGT. The CDR3 region has the DNA TGTGCCAGCAGTTACTCGAGCGGGGGAGCCACAGATACGCAGTATTTT. Amino acid sequence: CASSYSSGGATDTQYF.

The chain couples TRBV27 to TRBJ2-3, with D possibly matching TRBD2 (5 bases). Trimming took 1 base from V and 1 from J, leaving 12 bases between them. This CDR3 is built from 16 residues. CDR1 MNHEY and CDR2 SMNVEV come from the germline V gene (reference sequence). CDR3 bases: TGTGCCAGCAGTTTATTACAAGGGAGCGGCACAGATACGCAGTATTTT. It specifies CASSLLQGSGTDTQYF.

The chain has TRBV18 and TRBJ1-1; D is undetermined. The CDR3 is made up of 13 amino acids. The V and J ends lost 6 bases and 1 base respectively, with 9 bases between them. From germline, CDR1 is KGHSH and CDR2 LQKENI. In DNA, the CDR3 is TGTGCCAGCTCCTCGGGGAGGAACACTGAAGCTTTCTTT. It encodes CASSSGRNTEAFF.

The rearrangement joins TRBV5-6 to TRBJ1-2, with 7 bases lining up with TRBD1. The CDR3 runs 15 residues. Germline values: CDR1 SGHDT, CDR2 YYEEEE. The ends lost 6 bases at V and 3 bases at J; junction bases unmatched: 11. The CDR3 region is CASTYRGTPDYGYTF. The CDR3 region has the DNA TGTGCCAGCACCTACAGGGGAACCCCCGACTATGGCTACACCTTC.

This sequence joins TRBV7-9 and TRBJ2-7; 7 nucleotides line up with TRBD1. This CDR3 spans 13 amino acids. The trim removed 10 bases at V and 0 bases at J, leaving 6 bases unmatched. Germline V gene lookup returns CDR1 SEHNR and CDR2 FQNEAQ (reference sequence). This CDR3 is CATGTADSYEQYF. CDR3 nucleotide sequence: TGTGCCACCGGGACAGCCGACTCCTACGAGCAGTACTTC. Filled out from reference TRBV7-9 and TRBJ2-7, the complete variable domain reads DTGVSQNPRHKITKRGQNVTFRCDPISEHNRLYWYRQTLGQGPEFLTYFQNEAQLEKSRLLSDRFSAERPKGSFSTLEIQRTEQGDSAMYLCATGTADSYEQYFGPGTRLTVT.

As concerns this clone: Since a much larger clone is just one base distant, this may be a read error. The sample contains more than one DNA sequence encoding this CDR3. The chain couples TRBV27 to TRBJ1-5; D not certain. Germline V gene sequence: CDR1 MNHEY, CDR2 SMNVEV (reference sequence). V lost 2 bases to trimming and J lost 7 bases, with 9 bases between them. This CDR3 spans 13 amino acids. CDR3 nucleotides: TGTGCCAGCAGTTTACGTAGGGAGCAGCCCCAGCATTTT. It translates to CASSLRREQPQHF.

This chain links TRBV24-1 with TRBJ2-3; the D gene is possibly TRBD2 (6 bases). CDR3 length equals 13 residues. The germline V gene has CDR1 KGHDR and CDR2 SFDVKD. V lost 4 bases and J 5 bases, leaving 9 bases between the germline ends. CDR3 coding DNA: TGTGCCACCAGTGACGTAGCGGTAGATACGCAGTATTTT. Amino acids: CATSDVAVDTQYF.

CDR3 loop: CASSKGTGGTDTQYF. The CDR3 DNA reads as TGTGCCAGCAGCAAGGGGACAGGGGGTACAGATACGCAGTATTTT. This chain joins TRBV11-3 and TRBJ2-3, with 11 bases that match TRBD1. J gave up 3 bases and V 5 bases, and 4 bases lay outside the gene matches. This CDR3 is 15 amino acids long. CDR1 is SGHNT, CDR2 YENEEA, per germline.

Only one count was recorded for this clone. The V call is TRBV4-2, the J call TRBJ1-1; D is possibly TRBD1 (6 bases). The V gene's germline CDR1 is LGHNA and CDR2 YNFKEQ. Trimming removed 4 bases from V and 1 base from J, with 13 bases in between. This CDR3 spans 15 amino acids. This CDR3 is CASSLGAGENTEAFF. CDR3 DNA: TGTGCCAGCAGCCTGGGGGCAGGGGAGAACACTGAAGCTTTCTTT.

This rearrangement joins TRBV28 to TRBJ1-1; D call uncertain. V shed 1 base and J shed 4 bases, with 4 bases lying between them. CDR1 MDHEN and CDR2 SYDVKM come from the germline V gene. This CDR3 comprises 12 residues. The CDR3 reads CASSLYSTEAFF. The DNA of the CDR3 is TGTGCCAGCAGTTTATATAGCACTGAAGCTTTCTTT.

The genes are TRBV7-2 and TRBJ2-7; maybe TRBD2 (5 bases). Germline lookup yields CDR1 SGHTA and CDR2 FQGNSA. Trimming removed 2 bases at V and 3 bases at J, with 14 bases between. This CDR3 spans 15 amino acids. The CDR3 nucleotides are TGTGCCAGCAGCTTACACCGGGAAAAAATCTACGAGCAGTACTTC. As protein: CASSLHREKIYEQYF.